This TCR beta chain was captured in a study of post-analysis software for immune sequencing data. As for the study in general: Multiple sclerosis in the patients followed relapsing-remitting, secondary progressive and progressive-relapsing courses.

On this clonotype itself: As yet, its antigen is unknown.

Researchers reported that TCR beta cDNA libraries carried unique molecular identifiers. Input of about 0.85 to 10 million T cells yielded some 500,000 cDNA molecules. TCRdb redid the calling of the PCR reads with MiXCR, one entry per CDR3 protein. The repertoire has about 460,000 distinct CDR3 sequences, 45% of them found once; the top ten carry over 10%. Findings of the study overall: About five TRBV segments occurring more often in patients than controls included TRBV5-6, TRBV5-1 and TRBV20-1. Significantly decreased normalized Chao1 diversity was recorded for multiple sclerosis patients relative to controls.

V was clipped by 6 bases and J by 4 bases; unmatched bases: 8. The CDR3 loop spans 15 amino acids. Germline V gives CDR1 MDHEN, CDR2 SYDVKM. Specimen: blood. The chain joins TRBV28 to TRBJ2-7; 11 nucleotides match TRBD1. The clonotype originates from a girl aged 5 to 17 with multiple sclerosis. The CDR3 protein is CASRGAGTGGYEQYF. Written as DNA, the CDR3 is TGTGCCAGCAGGGGAGCCGGGACAGGGGGGTACGAGCAGTACTTC.